The sequence of this TCR beta chain was determined in a study of early T cells in non-severe SARS-CoV-2 infection. Study details: With bulk RNA from unsorted whole blood as input, sequencing yielded unpaired chains.

This clonotype has more than one count but fewer than ten. Its antigen is unknown. Study results and caveats: Anti-spike CD8 responses were favored by VDJdb matching, which missed private and CD4 specificities.

Germline lookup yields CDR1 SGHRS and CDR2 YFSETQ. This CDR3 region has 14 residues. V was clipped by 5 bases and J by 0 bases, with 11 bases between them. Each cDNA molecule carried a unique molecular identifier. Each CDR3 protein gets one entry after TCRdb re-called the 5' RACE reads with MiXCR. This sample has roughly 100,000 distinct CDR3 sequences, with about 12% found just once. The chain uses TRBV5-1 and TRBJ2-5; D may be TRBD1 or TRBD2 (5 bases each). The TCR sequence derives from an adult who was a healthcare worker with PCR-confirmed SARS-CoV-2 infection or an uninfected control (not recorded which). Sequenced here: whole blood, sampled at baseline. DNA for the CDR3: TGCGCCAGCAGAGGGGACGATTACCAAGAGACCCAGTACTTC. Amino acids: CASRGDDYQETQYF. The full variable domain, completed using reference TRBV5-1 and TRBJ2-5, is KAGVTQTPRYLIKTRGQQVTLSCSPISGHRSVSWYQQTPGQGLQFLFEYFSETQRNKGNFPGRFSGRQFSNSRSEMNVSTLELGDSALYLCASRGDDYQETQYFGPGTRLLVL.